These T cell receptor beta chains were read from a single sample in a study of T-cell memory formation after mild COVID-19. TCRdb itself ran the 5' RACE reads through MiXCR, one entry per CDR3 protein. Of roughly 280,000 distinct CDR3 sequences in the sample, roughly 16% were seen once. Sequenced material: PBMCs or a T cell subset sorted from them (not recorded which). These receptors were obtained from a man younger than 30 who had mild COVID-19 (a few samples of this study predate the infection). Cell type and time point are not known. Each CDR3 is given with its conserved first and last residue. Some rows mark clone size as missing; the rest say once, few, many or name a class of expanded clone.

TRBV12-3/TRBV12-4	TRBJ1-5	.	15	CASSLAGGAGQPQHF
TRBV12-3/TRBV12-4	TRBJ2-5	.	18	CASCFQRTGRPVSETQYF
TRBV27	TRBJ1-1	few	15	CASSSPGQGITEAFF
TRBV12-3/TRBV12-4	TRBJ1-2	few	15	CASKTGDPRAYGYTF
TRBV4-1	TRBJ2-3	.	15	CASSQDPMGTDTQYF
TRBV5-1	TRBJ1-1	few	13	CASTLGGPDEAFF
TRBV20-1	TRBJ2-2	few	16	CSAINRRTGFGGELFF
TRBV28	TRBJ1-5	many	16	CASSSLRTGVVQPQHF
TRBV6-2/TRBV6-3	TRBJ1-5	.	17	CASSPVTSRVTNQPQHF
TRBV7-6	TRBJ2-5	once	16	CASSSSRPGEGETQYF
TRBV5-6	TRBJ1-4	few	17	CASSFRDRGLKSEKLFF
TRBV30	TRBJ2-7	few	13	CAWSARTLGEQYF
TRBV3-1	TRBJ1-5	few	12	CASSAGSQPQHF
TRBV6-5	TRBJ1-2	few	16	CASSYQRGQANYGYTF
TRBV10-3	TRBJ1-1	few	13	CATSPEGNTEAFF
TRBV5-1	TRBJ2-1	.	15	CASSPGGGAANEQFF
TRBV7-2	TRBJ1-1	.	14	CASSQAGGSAEAFF
TRBV28	TRBJ1-5	few	15	CASSLGRDRYQPQHF
TRBV6-5	TRBJ2-3	few	14	CASSLKTQLDTQYF
TRBV5-1	TRBJ2-3	few	16	CASSLVPAGGTDTQYF
TRBV12-3/TRBV12-4	TRBJ2-1	few	13	CASSLWLGEEQFF
TRBV7-9	TRBJ2-7	.	15	CASRPGEGDAHEQYF
TRBV12-3/TRBV12-4	TRBJ2-7	.	15	CASSLIGTSRYEQYF
TRBV7-9	TRBJ1-2	.	15	CASSFPGTAEYGYTF
TRBV7-2	TRBJ2-1	many	15	CASSLDRGSYNEQFF
TRBV9	TRBJ2-2	.	14	CASSVGSGTGELFF
TRBV25-1	TRBJ2-1	.	17	CASSDALLAGAYNEQFF
TRBV30	TRBJ1-5	.	13	CAWAVNSNQPQHF